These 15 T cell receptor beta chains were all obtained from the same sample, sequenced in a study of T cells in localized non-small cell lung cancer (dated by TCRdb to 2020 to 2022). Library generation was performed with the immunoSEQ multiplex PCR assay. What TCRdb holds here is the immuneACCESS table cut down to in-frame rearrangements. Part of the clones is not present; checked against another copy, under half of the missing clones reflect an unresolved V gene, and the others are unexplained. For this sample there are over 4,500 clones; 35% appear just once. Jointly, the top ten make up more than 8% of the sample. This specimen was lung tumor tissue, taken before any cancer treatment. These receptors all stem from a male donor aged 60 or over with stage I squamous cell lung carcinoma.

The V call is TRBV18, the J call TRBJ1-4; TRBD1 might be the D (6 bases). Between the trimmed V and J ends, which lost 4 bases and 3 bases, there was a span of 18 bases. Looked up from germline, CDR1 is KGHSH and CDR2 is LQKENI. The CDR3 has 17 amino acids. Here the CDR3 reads CASSRASQGPANEKLFF. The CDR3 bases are TGTGCCAGCTCACGGGCGAGCCAGGGGCCGGCTAATGAAAAACTGTTTTTT. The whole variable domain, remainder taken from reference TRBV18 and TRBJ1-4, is NAGVMQNPRHLVRRRGQEARLRCSPMKGHSHVYWYRQLPEEGLKFMVYLQKENIIDESGMPKERFSAEFPKEGPSILRIQQVVRGDSAAYFCASSRASQGPANEKLFFGSGTQLSVL.

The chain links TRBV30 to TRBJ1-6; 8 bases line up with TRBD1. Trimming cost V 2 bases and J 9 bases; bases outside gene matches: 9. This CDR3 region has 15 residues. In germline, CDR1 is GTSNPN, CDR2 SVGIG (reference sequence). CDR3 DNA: TGTGCCTGGAGTCTCCAGACAGGGGCATCTTCACCCCTCCACTTT. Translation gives CAWSLQTGASSPLHF.

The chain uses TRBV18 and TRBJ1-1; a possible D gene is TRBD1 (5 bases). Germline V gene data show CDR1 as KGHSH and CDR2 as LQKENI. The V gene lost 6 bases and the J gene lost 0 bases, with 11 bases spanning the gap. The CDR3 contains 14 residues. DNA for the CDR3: TGTGCCAGCTCGGTCGAGGGGATGAACACTGAAGCTTTCTTT. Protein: CASSVEGMNTEAFF.

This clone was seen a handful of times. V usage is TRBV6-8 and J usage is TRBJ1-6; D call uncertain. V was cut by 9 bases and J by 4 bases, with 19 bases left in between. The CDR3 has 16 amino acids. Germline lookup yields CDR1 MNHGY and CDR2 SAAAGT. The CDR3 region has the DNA TGTGCCAGTAGAGCCAGGACCGTCAATTATAATTCACCCCTCCACTTT. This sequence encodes CASRARTVNYNSPLHF.

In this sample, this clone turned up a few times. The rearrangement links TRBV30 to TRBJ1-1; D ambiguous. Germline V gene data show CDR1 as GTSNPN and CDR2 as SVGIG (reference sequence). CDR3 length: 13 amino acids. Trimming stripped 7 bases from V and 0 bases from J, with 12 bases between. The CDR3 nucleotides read TGTGCCTCCTGGGCTATCATGAACACTGAAGCTTTCTTT. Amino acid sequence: CASWAIMNTEAFF.

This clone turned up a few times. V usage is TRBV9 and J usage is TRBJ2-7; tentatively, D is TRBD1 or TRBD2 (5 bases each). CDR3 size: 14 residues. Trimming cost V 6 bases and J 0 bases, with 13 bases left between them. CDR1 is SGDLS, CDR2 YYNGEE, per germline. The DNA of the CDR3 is TGTGCCAGCAACCGGGGCGCGAGCTCCTACGAGCAGTACTTC. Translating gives CASNRGASSYEQYF.

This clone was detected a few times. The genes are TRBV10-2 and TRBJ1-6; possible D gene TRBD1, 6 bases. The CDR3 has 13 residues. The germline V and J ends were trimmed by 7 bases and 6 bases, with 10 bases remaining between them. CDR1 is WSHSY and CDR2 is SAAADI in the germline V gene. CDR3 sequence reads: CASKTGTNSPLHF. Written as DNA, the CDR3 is TGCGCCAGCAAGACAGGCACTAATTCACCCCTCCACTTT.

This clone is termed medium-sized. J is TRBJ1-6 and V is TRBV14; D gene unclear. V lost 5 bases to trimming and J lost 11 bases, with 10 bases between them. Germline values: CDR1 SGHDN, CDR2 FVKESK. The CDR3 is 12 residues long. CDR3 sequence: CASSTAWTPLHF. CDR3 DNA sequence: TGTGCCAGCAGCACAGCATGGACACCCCTCCACTTT.

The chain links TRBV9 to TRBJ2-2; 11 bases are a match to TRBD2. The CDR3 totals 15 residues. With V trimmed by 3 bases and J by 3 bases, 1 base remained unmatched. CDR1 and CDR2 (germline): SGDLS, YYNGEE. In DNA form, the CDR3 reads TGTGCCAGCAGCGAGGGACTAGCGGACACCGGGGAGCTGTTTTTT. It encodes CASSEGLADTGELFF. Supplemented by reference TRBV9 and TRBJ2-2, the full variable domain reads DSGVTQTPKHLITATGQRVTLRCSPRSGDLSVYWYQQSLDQGLQFLIQYYNGEERAKGNILERFSAQQFPDLHSELNLSSLELGDSALYFCASSEGLADTGELFFGEGSRLTVL.

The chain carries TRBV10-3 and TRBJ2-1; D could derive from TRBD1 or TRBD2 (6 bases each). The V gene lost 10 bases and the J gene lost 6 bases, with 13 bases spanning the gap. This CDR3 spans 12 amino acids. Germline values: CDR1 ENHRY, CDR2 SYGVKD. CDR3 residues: CATLEGGNEQFF. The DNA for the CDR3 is TGTGCCACGCTCGAGGGGGGCAATGAGCAGTTCTTC.

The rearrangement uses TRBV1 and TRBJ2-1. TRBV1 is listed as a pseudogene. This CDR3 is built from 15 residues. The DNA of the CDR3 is TGCGCCAGCAGCCAAGTTGTGCAGGGACGCAATGAGCAGTTCTTC. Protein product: CASSQVVQGRNEQFF.

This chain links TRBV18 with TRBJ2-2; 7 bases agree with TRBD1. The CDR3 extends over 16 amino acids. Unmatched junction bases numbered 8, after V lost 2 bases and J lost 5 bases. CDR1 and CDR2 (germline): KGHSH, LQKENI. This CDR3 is CASSPRGTGDTGELFF. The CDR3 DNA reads TGTGCCAGCTCACCAAGAGGTACAGGGGATACCGGGGAGCTGTTTTTT.

The CDR3 loop is CASYLSSYEQYF. For the CDR3, the DNA is TGTGCCTCTTACCTCAGCTCCTACGAGCAGTACTTC. The chain joins TRBV30 to TRBJ2-7; D gene uncertain. In germline, CDR1 is GTSNPN, CDR2 SVGIG (reference sequence). This CDR3 has 12 residues. V gave up 7 bases and J gave up 0 bases, with 10 bases separating them.

The CDR3 region has the DNA TGTGCTAGTGGTTTGTTCAGGGAAAGGGGCTACACCTTC. The encoded protein is CASGLFRERGYTF. This chain uses TRBV12-5 with TRBJ1-2; the D gene is possibly TRBD1 (5 bases). The germline V and J ends were trimmed by 2 bases and 8 bases, with 12 bases remaining between them. The CDR3 runs 13 residues. Germline V gives CDR1 LGHNT, CDR2 FRNRAP.

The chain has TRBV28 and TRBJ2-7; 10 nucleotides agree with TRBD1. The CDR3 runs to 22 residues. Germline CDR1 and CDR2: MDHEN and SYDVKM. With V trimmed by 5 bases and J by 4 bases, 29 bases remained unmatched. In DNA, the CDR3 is TGTGCCAGCAGTCTGGTACTCGGGGCGGGACAGGGGCTCCCCTCATACTTTTACGAGCAGTACTTC. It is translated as CASSLVLGAGQGLPSYFYEQYF.